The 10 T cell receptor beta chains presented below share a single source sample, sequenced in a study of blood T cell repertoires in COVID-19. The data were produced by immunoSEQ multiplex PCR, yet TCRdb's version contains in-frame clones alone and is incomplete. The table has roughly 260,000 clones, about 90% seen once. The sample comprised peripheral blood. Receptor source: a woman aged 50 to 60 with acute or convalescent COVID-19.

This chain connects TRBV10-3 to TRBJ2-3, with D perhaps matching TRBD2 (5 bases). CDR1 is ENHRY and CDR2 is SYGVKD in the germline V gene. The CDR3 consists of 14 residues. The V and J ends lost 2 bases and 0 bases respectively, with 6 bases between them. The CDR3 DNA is TGTGCCATCAGTGAGAGAGGGAGCACAGATACGCAGTATTTT. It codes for CAISERGSTDTQYF.

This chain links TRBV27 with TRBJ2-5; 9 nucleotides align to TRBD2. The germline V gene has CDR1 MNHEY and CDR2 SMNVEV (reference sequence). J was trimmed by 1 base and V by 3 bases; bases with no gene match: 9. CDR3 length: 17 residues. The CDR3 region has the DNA TGTGCCAGCAGTTTCGGTGCTAGCGGGAAATCCCAAGAGACCCAGTACTTC. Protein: CASSFGASGKSQETQYF.

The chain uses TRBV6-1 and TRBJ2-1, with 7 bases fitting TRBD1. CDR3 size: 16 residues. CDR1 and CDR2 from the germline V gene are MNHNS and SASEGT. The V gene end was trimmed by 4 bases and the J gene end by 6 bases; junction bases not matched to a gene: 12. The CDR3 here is CASSGRLGGRFNEQFF. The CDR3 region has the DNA TGTGCCAGCAGTGGGAGGTTAGGGGGCCGCTTCAATGAGCAGTTCTTC.

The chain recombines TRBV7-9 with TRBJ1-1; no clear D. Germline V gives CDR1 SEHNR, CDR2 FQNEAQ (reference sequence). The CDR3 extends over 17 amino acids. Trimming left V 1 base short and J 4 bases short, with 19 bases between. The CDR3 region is CASSLGGRGERPTEAFF. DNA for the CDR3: TGTGCCAGCAGCTTAGGCGGGCGGGGAGAAAGGCCCACTGAAGCTTTCTTT.

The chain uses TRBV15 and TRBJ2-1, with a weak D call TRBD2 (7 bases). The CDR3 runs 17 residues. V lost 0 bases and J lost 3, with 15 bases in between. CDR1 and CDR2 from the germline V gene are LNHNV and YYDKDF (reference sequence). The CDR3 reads CATSRDGGGRFYNEQFF. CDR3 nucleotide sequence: TGTGCCACCAGCAGAGATGGGGGGGGCAGGTTCTACAATGAGCAGTTCTTC.

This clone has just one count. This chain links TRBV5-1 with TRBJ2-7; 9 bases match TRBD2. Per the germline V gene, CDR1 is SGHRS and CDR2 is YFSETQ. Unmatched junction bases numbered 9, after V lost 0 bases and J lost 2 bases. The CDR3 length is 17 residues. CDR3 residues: CASSLAYPAGGAYEQYF. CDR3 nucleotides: TGCGCCAGCAGCTTGGCCTACCCAGCGGGAGGTGCCTACGAGCAGTACTTC.

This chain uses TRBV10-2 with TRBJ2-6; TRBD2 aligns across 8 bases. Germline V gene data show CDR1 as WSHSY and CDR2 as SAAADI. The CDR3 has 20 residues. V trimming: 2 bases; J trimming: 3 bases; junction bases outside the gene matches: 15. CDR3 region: CASSEGVGTRGLGGANVLTF. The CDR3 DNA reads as TGCGCCAGCAGTGAGGGGGTGGGGACTAGGGGATTAGGTGGGGCCAACGTCCTGACTTTC.

This CDR3 reads CASSQNAVQETQYF. The CDR3 coding sequence is TGTGCCAGTAGCCAAAATGCGGTTCAAGAGACCCAGTACTTC. This chain uses TRBV19 with TRBJ2-5; no definite D call. The germline V and J ends were trimmed by 6 bases and 2 bases, with 13 bases remaining between them. Per germline, CDR1 LNHDA and CDR2 SQIVND (reference sequence). This CDR3 is 14 amino acids long.

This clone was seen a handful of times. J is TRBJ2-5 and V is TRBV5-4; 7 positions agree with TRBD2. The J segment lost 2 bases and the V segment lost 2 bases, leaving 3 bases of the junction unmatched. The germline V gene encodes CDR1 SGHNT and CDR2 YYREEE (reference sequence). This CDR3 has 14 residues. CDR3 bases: TGTGCCAGCAGCTTTGGGGGAGGGCAAGAGACCCAGTACTTC. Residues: CASSFGGGQETQYF.

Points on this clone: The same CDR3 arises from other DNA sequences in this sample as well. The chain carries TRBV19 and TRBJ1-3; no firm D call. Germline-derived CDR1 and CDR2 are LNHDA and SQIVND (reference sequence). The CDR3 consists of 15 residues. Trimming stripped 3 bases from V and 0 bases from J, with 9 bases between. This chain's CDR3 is CASSIRGSSGNTIYF. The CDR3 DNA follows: TGTGCCAGTAGTATCCGGGGTTCCTCTGGAAACACCATATATTTT.